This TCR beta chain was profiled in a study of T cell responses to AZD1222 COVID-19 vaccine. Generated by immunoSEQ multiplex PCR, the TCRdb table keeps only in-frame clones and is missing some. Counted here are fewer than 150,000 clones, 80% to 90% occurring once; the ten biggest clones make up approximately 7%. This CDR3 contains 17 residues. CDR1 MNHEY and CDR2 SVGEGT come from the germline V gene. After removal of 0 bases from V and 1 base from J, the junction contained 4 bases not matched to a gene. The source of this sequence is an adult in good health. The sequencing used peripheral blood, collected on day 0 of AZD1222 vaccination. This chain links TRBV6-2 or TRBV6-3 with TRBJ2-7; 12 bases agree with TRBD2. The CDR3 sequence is CASSYSGLAGRSYEQYF. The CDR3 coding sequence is TGTGCCAGCAGTTACTCCGGACTAGCGGGAAGGTCCTACGAGCAGTACTTC.